This TCR beta chain came from a study of spatial heterogeneity in lung cancer. The CDR3 is 14 amino acids. CDR1 and CDR2 from the germline V gene are SGHTA and FQGNSA. V shed 8 bases and J shed 3 bases, with 17 bases lying between them. TCRdb re-called the 5' RACE reads through MiXCR, storing one row per CDR3 protein. The table has about 92,000 distinct CDR3 sequences, roughly 12% seen once. This clonotype was observed a handful of times. The time point here: sample taken at primary tumor resection. Tumor, nontumor lung or frozen PBMC supplied whole RNA that was sequenced unsorted. The receptor's source is a male donor with early-stage non-small cell lung cancer. The sample here was PBMCs, taken at surgery. The chain employs TRBV7-2 and TRBJ2-7; the D gene could be TRBD1 or TRBD2 (5 bases each). CDR3 in amino acids: CASRQGDPRYEQYF. The CDR3 nucleotides are TGTGCCAGCCGCCAAGGGGACCCTCGCTACGAGCAGTACTTC.